The 9 T cell receptor beta chains listed next were all sequenced from one sample in a study of spatial heterogeneity in lung cancer. TCRdb re-called the 5' RACE reads with MiXCR, one entry per CDR3 protein. The table shows 4,000 to 6,000 distinct CDR3 sequences, with approximately 20% occurring only once. Documented time point: sample taken at primary tumor resection. The authors sequenced whole RNA from tumor, nontumor lung or frozen PBMC without sorting. This sample comprised normal lung tissue next to the tumor, obtained at surgery. These TCRs come from a male donor with early-stage non-small cell lung cancer.

This clonotype is medium-sized within its sample. Within a library made for alpha chains, this beta chain is off target, and its count is uninformative. The V call is TRBV20-1, the J call TRBJ2-7, with D possibly matching TRBD2 (5 bases). Germline CDR1 is DFQATT and CDR2 is SNEGSKA (reference sequence). The CDR3 is 15 residues long. The V and J ends lost 3 bases and 1 base respectively, with 16 bases between them. CDR3 DNA sequence: TGCAGTGCTAGCCAAGCGGAGACGTCATCCTACGAGCAGTACTTC. It codes for CSASQAETSSYEQYF.

This clonotype was recorded at least ten times. This beta chain is a stray read from a library made for alpha chains; its abundance is not meaningful. V usage is TRBV20-1 and J usage is TRBJ2-5, with 11 positions matching TRBD1. The V and J ends lost 3 bases and 1 base, in that order; junction bases with no gene match: 13. The CDR3 has 18 residues. Germline CDR1 and CDR2: DFQATT and SNEGSKA (reference sequence). CDR3 sequence: CSASAGTGGLRSQETQYF. The CDR3 DNA sequence: TGCAGTGCTAGTGCCGGGACAGGGGGGCTCCGATCCCAAGAGACCCAGTACTTC.

Regarding this clonotype: In a library made to pick up alpha chains, this beta chain is a stray read with a size that means little. The chain combines TRBV6-4 with TRBJ2-5; 13 bases line up with TRBD2. Germline V gene lookup returns CDR1 MRHNA and CDR2 SNTAGT. V lost 5 bases and J lost 4; bases outside the gene matches: 4. The CDR3 has 15 residues. The CDR3 DNA reads TGTGCCAGCAGTCGACTAGCGGGGGGTGGAGAGACCCAGTACTTC. This codes for CASSRLAGGGETQYF.

Points on this clonotype: This beta chain is an off-target read within a library intended for alpha chains, so its frequency means little. The chain recombines TRBV14 with TRBJ2-3, with D hard to call. CDR1 and CDR2 (germline): SGHDN, FVKESK. V shed 0 bases and J shed 7 bases, with 5 bases lying between them. The CDR3 has 12 residues. The CDR3 here is CASSQDVNTQYF. CDR3 DNA sequence: TGTGCCAGCAGCCAAGATGTGAATACGCAGTATTTT.

The sample holds many counts of this clonotype. This beta chain lies outside the target of a library built for alpha chains; its clone size means little. J is TRBJ2-6 and V is TRBV28; 9 positions agree with TRBD1. Germline CDR1 and CDR2: MDHEN and SYDVKM. Trimming removed 4 bases from V and 1 base from J; junction bases left unmatched: 2. CDR3 length: 16 amino acids. CDR3 in DNA: TGTGCCAGCAGTTACGGGACAGGGTCTGGGGCCAACGTCCTGACTTTC. Its translation is CASSYGTGSGANVLTF.

By proportion, this clonotype is medium-sized. This beta chain is an unintended read in a library built for alpha chains; its size means little. CDR3 DNA: TGTGCCAGCTCACTTTCCCAGCAGGGAGGAACTAATGAAAAACTGTTTTTT. As protein: CASSLSQQGGTNEKLFF. The chain links TRBV18 to TRBJ1-4; D might be TRBD1 (5 bases). The CDR3 totals 17 residues. Germline CDR1 reads KGHSH; CDR2 reads LQKENI. V dropped 4 bases and J dropped 1 base, with 16 bases sitting between them.

As regards this clonotype: This beta chain came through as a stray read in a library set up for alpha chains, and its size says little. The chain joins TRBV11-2 to TRBJ2-1, with D unclear. The V gene's germline CDR1 is SGHAT and CDR2 FQNNGV. V lost 6 bases and J lost 4, with 4 bases in between. The CDR3 is 11 amino acids. The CDR3 nucleotides are TGTGCCAGCAGTGGGTACAATGAGCAGTTCTTC. Encoded protein: CASSGYNEQFF.

In this sample, this clonotype is medium-sized. This beta chain turned up in a library designed for alpha chains; as an off-target read, its abundance says little. The CDR3: CASSLVGAQAFF. The CDR3, as DNA: TGTGCCAGCAGCTTAGTGGGGGCGCAAGCTTTCTTT. J is TRBJ1-1 and V is TRBV7-6; D might be TRBD1 (6 bases). Germline CDR1 SGHVS, CDR2 FNYEAQ. Trimming stripped 1 base from V and 9 bases from J, with 9 bases between. This CDR3 has 12 amino acids.

This clonotype is medium-sized (0.01 to 0.1%) in the sample. This beta chain is a stray read from a library made for alpha chains; its abundance is not meaningful. The chain links TRBV29-1 to TRBJ1-1; 8 bases align to TRBD1. V dropped 7 bases and J dropped 0; count of bases not matched to a gene: 7. The length of the CDR3 is 14 residues. CDR1 is SQVTM and CDR2 is ANQGSEA in the germline V gene. CDR3 coding DNA: TGCAGCGGAGCCAGGACAGGGATGAACACTGAAGCTTTCTTT. It codes for CSGARTGMNTEAFF.